This TCR beta chain was retrieved from a study of blood T cell repertoires in COVID-19. Profiling relied on immunoSEQ multiplex PCR, and the TCRdb table lists in-frame clones only, not all of them. The data contain 370,000 or so clones, around 84% of them singletons. Trimming left V 6 bases short and J 0 bases short, with 12 bases between. The CDR3 is 14 amino acids. CDR1 and CDR2 from the germline V gene are SQVTM and ANQGSEA. The chain is built from TRBV29-1 and TRBJ2-1; the D gene is possibly TRBD2 (7 bases). Sequencing was carried out using peripheral blood. The TCR comes from a human donor with acute or convalescent COVID-19. The donor label of this sample is uncertain. The CDR3 coding sequence is TGCAGCGTCGGGGGGCAGAGCTCCTACAATGAGCAGTTCTTC. Translation gives CSVGGQSSYNEQFF.